Listed here is a single T cell receptor beta chain. Its antigen is undetermined. Per germline, CDR1 SGDLS and CDR2 YYNGEE. The CDR3 contains 14 residues. V gave up 2 bases and J gave up 1 base, with 8 bases separating them. The data stem from a study of OX40 agonist ivuxolimab in advanced cancers. Turning to the study itself: A male proportion of around 86% was recorded, with mean age 60 years and range about 20 to 79. Antecedent anti-PD-1, anti-PD-L1 or anti-CTLA-4 therapy was permissible, with 30% to 50% having received some.

General study points: Expanded peripheral T-cell antigen specificity went undetermined. Dose levels from 0.1 to 3.0 mg/kg saw CD4+ and CD8+ blood T cells expand clonally by week 6.

Method: immunoSEQ multiplex PCR; TCRdb's copy keeps in-frame clones and lacks some. This table has 84,000 or so clones, more than 80% appearing once. This chain uses TRBV9 with TRBJ2-3; no clear D gene. The receptor comes from an adult with an advanced solid tumor such as melanoma, head and neck, liver or kidney cancer. The specimen was CD4+ or CD8+ T cells sorted from blood, collected in a trial of the OX40 agonist ivuxolimab. Written as DNA, the CDR3 is TGTGCCAGCAGCGTGGAACAGCGCACAGATACGCAGTATTTT. It encodes CASSVEQRTDTQYF.